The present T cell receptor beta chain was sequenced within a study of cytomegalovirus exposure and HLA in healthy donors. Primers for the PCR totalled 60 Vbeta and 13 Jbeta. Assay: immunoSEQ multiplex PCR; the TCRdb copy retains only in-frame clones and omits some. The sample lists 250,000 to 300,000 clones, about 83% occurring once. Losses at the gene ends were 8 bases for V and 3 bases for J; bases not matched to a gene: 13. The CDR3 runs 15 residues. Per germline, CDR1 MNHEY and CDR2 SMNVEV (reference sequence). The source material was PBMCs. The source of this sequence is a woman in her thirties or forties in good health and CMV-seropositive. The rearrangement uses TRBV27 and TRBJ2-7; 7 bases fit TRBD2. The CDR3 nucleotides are TGTGCCAGCCGCCCATATGAGGCTAGCGGCTACGAGCAGTACTTC. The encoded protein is CASRPYEASGYEQYF.